These 17 T cell receptor beta chains were all obtained from the same sample, sequenced in a study of vaccination and CD4 T cells after COVID-19 (dated by TCRdb to the early 2020s). Their cognate antigens are unknown. Receptor amplification or capture employed PCR. The instrument was an Illumina iSeq 100. TCR sequencing of DNA from cultured CD4+ T cells used the Oncomine TCR Beta short-read assay at the Johns Hopkins FTIC core. Through fastp at Q25 and MiXCR, TCRdb rebuilt clones from the public reads, retaining in-frame beta chains. Each record represents a unique CDR3 protein, reported with the most common genes and DNA among its rows. In all, the sample holds about 23,000 distinct CDR3 sequences, and approximately 67% of those were seen once. Less than 25% of the sample is in the top ten clones. The treatment or condition label corresponds to: approximately 9-day PBMC culture with coronavirus spike peptide pools or control peptides (ViraFEST assay).

Source: CD4+ T cells from blood, cultured in vitro, taken after SARS-CoV-2 vaccination. Receptors were obtained from a human donor who received a COVID-19 vaccine.

This chain connects TRBV18 to TRBJ2-3; 10 bases are a match to TRBD2. The junction had 2 bases not matched to a gene; V was cut back by 2 bases and J by 3 bases. Germline assignment: CDR1 KGHSH and CDR2 LQKENI. CDR3 length equals 15 residues. CDR3 nucleotides: TGTGCCAGCTCACCAGGACTAGCGGCGACAGATACGCAGTATTTT. This translates into CASSPGLAATDTQYF.

The genes are TRBV5-1 and TRBJ1-2; 8 nucleotides line up with TRBD1. With 2 bases clipped from V and 0 bases from J, the junction kept 9 bases outside the gene matches. In germline, CDR1 is SGHRS, CDR2 YFSETQ. The CDR3 covers 17 residues. CDR3 in DNA: TGCGCCAGCAGCTTAGGCAGGGGGCGAGATGCTAACTATGGCTACACCTTC. This encodes CASSLGRGRDANYGYTF.

The CDR3 nucleotides read TGTGCCAGCAGGCCGGACAGGTCCTATGGCTACACCTTC. This sequence encodes CASRPDRSYGYTF. This chain connects TRBV6-1 to TRBJ1-2; 7 bases agree with TRBD1. V dropped 6 bases and J dropped 4; count of bases not matched to a gene: 5. This CDR3 region has 13 residues. Per the germline V gene, CDR1 is MNHNS and CDR2 is SASEGT.

The CDR3 protein is CASSELWDGKNTEAFF. CDR3 in DNA: TGTGCCAGCAGCGAACTGTGGGACGGGAAGAACACTGAAGCTTTCTTT. This chain links TRBV6-1 with TRBJ1-1, with a tentative D call TRBD1 (5 bases). V was cut by 6 bases and J by 1 base, with 18 bases left in between. This CDR3 is 16 amino acids long. The germline gives CDR1 MNHNS, CDR2 SASEGT.

This clonotype has just a few counts. This chain connects TRBV20-1 to TRBJ1-2, with D possibly TRBD1 on 5 matching bases. From germline, CDR1 is DFQATT and CDR2 SNEGSKA (reference sequence). With 5 bases removed from V and 10 bases from J, the gap between germline ends came to 17 bases. This CDR3 spans 12 amino acids. For the CDR3, the DNA is TGCAGTGCTCTGACAGCTCCGATAACCTACACCTTC. It translates to CSALTAPITYTF.

This clonotype has just a few counts. The CDR3 coding sequence is TGTGCCACCAGCAGAGATCTAGCGGGGGTTTTGGCGCAGTATTTT. Protein product: CATSRDLAGVLAQYF. The J gene is TRBJ2-3, the V gene TRBV15, with 10 bases identical to TRBD2. CDR3 length equals 15 residues. Trimming at V came to 0 bases and at J to 10 bases, leaving 7 bases not matched to a gene. The V gene's germline CDR1 is LNHNV and CDR2 YYDKDF (reference sequence).

The chain employs TRBV20-1 and TRBJ2-5; no reliable D call. CDR1 DFQATT and CDR2 SNEGSKA come from the germline V gene (reference sequence). The CDR3 consists of 12 residues. V was pared by 3 bases and J by 3 bases, with 8 bases between. This CDR3 reads CSASRQEETQYF. The CDR3 DNA reads TGCAGTGCTAGTCGTCAGGAAGAGACCCAGTACTTC.

V gene TRBV2 combines with J gene TRBJ1-2, with a possible D match to TRBD1 (5 bases). The V end lost 6 bases, the J end lost 1 base, and 9 bases lay between the germline ends. This CDR3 has 13 amino acids. CDR1 SNHLY and CDR2 FYNNEI come from the germline V gene. DNA of the CDR3: TGTGCCAGCAGCGTTCAGGGTAACTATGGCTACACCTTC. The encoded protein is CASSVQGNYGYTF.

This clonotype was observed a few times. The chain recombines TRBV15 with TRBJ1-3, with unresolved D. Germline CDR1 LNHNV, CDR2 YYDKDF (reference sequence). Trimming cost V 3 bases and J 3 bases, with 9 bases left between them. This CDR3 has 14 amino acids. Written as DNA, the CDR3 is TGTGCCACCAGCAGGGGGATCGGTGGAAACACCATATATTTT. As protein: CATSRGIGGNTIYF.

The V gene is TRBV10-3, the J gene TRBJ2-7; 8 positions agree with TRBD1. The J call could be wrong; TRBJ2-5 is a better fit for the DNA end. The CDR3 sequence is 14 residues long. Germline CDR1 reads ENHRY; CDR2 reads SYGVKD. The CDR3 sequence: CAINKTGAGETQYF. As DNA, the CDR3 is TGTGCCATCAATAAGACAGGGGCGGGGGAGACCCAGTACTTC.

V gene TRBV7-2 combines with J gene TRBJ1-5; D uncertain. The ends were cut back, 2 bases at V and 9 bases at J, with 11 bases in the middle. CDR3 length: 13 amino acids. CDR1 and CDR2 (germline): SGHTA, FQGNSA. CDR3: CASSLRKGSPQHF. CDR3 DNA sequence: TGTGCCAGCAGCTTAAGGAAGGGATCGCCCCAGCATTTT.

The genes are TRBV20-1 and TRBJ2-3, with unresolved D. The germline CDR1 and CDR2 sequences are DFQATT and SNEGSKA (reference sequence). The CDR3 is 12 residues long. The ends were cut back, 1 base at V and 3 bases at J, with 5 bases in the middle. The CDR3 nucleotides are TGCAGTGCTAGAGTAGGTACAGATACGCAGTATTTT. As protein: CSARVGTDTQYF.

The V call is TRBV2, the J call TRBJ2-7; the match to TRBD1 covers 7 bases. Germline CDR1 reads SNHLY; CDR2 reads FYNNEI. With 6 bases clipped from V and 0 bases from J, the junction kept 8 bases outside the gene matches. The CDR3 has 15 amino acids. The CDR3 region has the DNA TGTGCCAGCAGCCCCCGGGACAGCCTCTCCTACGAGCAGTACTTC. Translation gives CASSPRDSLSYEQYF. Full variable domain (remainder filled in from reference TRBV2 and TRBJ2-7): EPEVTQTPSHQVTQMGQEVILRCVPISNHLYFYWYRQILGQKVEFLVSFYNNEISEKSEIFDDQFSVERPDGSNFTLKIRSTKLEDSAMYFCASSPRDSLSYEQYFGPGTRLTVT.

This chain joins TRBV2 and TRBJ2-2; 8 nucleotides line up with TRBD1. CDR1 SNHLY and CDR2 FYNNEI come from the germline V gene. Trimming at V came to 6 bases and at J to 7 bases, leaving 4 bases not matched to a gene. The CDR3 sequence is 13 residues long. CDR3 sequence reads: CASRVQGDGELFF. CDR3 coding DNA: TGTGCCAGCAGGGTACAGGGGGACGGGGAGCTGTTTTTT.

The chain couples TRBV10-3 to TRBJ1-1; a weak D match, TRBD1 (6 bases). V was clipped by 7 bases and J by 3 bases, with 27 bases between them. The CDR3 sequence is 18 residues long. Per the germline V gene, CDR1 is ENHRY and CDR2 is SYGVKD. The CDR3 loop is CAITERYRVQVRDTEAFF. The CDR3 region has the DNA TGTGCCATCACCGAAAGGTACAGGGTACAGGTACGAGACACTGAAGCTTTCTTT.

The CDR3 DNA is TGTGCCAGCAGAGGGACAGGGAACACTGAAGCTTTCTTT. This codes for CASRGTGNTEAFF. V gene TRBV27 combines with J gene TRBJ1-1; 8 positions match TRBD1. This CDR3 comprises 13 residues. The V segment lost 6 bases and the J segment 1 base; nucleotides outside the gene matches: 1. From germline, CDR1 is MNHEY and CDR2 SMNVEV (reference sequence).

The V call is TRBV7-9, the J call TRBJ1-6, with TRBD1 matching 8 bases. The CDR3 has 15 residues. Germline values: CDR1 SEHNR, CDR2 FQNEAQ (reference sequence). Losses at the gene ends were 5 bases for V and 7 bases for J; bases not matched to a gene: 7. The CDR3 loop reads CASSPTGAQNSPLHF. The CDR3 DNA follows: TGTGCCAGCAGCCCGACAGGGGCTCAAAATTCACCCCTCCACTTT.